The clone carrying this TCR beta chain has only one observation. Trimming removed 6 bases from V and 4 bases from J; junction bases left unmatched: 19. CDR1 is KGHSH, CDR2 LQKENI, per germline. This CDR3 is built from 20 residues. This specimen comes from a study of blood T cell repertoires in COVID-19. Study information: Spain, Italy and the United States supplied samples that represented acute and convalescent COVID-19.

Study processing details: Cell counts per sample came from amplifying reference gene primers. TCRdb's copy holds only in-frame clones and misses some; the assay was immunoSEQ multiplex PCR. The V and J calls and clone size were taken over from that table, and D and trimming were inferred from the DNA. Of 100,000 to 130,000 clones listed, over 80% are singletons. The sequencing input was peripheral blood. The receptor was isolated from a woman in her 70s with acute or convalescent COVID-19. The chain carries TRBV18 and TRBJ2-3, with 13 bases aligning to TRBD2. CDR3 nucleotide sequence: TGTGCCAGCTCCCCGGGACTAGCGGGAATATTGGAGAGACACGCAGATACGCAGTATTTT. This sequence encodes CASSPGLAGILERHADTQYF.